Listed below are T cell receptor beta chains from one sample, sequenced in a study of human T cells and chemical hapten exposure. TCRdb reprocessed the RACE reads with MiXCR, giving one entry per CDR3 protein. The sample has around 53,000 distinct CDR3 sequences, around 9.3% seen once. Material: whole blood, obtained in connection with sensitization to the hapten diphenylcyclopropenone (DPC). The receptors were sampled from a woman in her forties or fifties with alopecia areata. Some clones in this sample may be carry-over from other donors' samples. The CDR3 runs from the conserved cysteine through the conserved F or W. A D gene is named only where the DNA matches it firmly. Size values are once, few and many counts, or a class for expanded clones, and some rows have none.

>TRBV7-2|NA|many|TRBJ2-6
TGTGCCAGCAGCTCCCCAACTGGGGCCAACGTCCTGACTTTC
CASSSPTGANVLTF
>TRBV28|NA|few|TRBJ2-7
TGTGCCAGCAACCTTGGGGTCTGGCCCTACGAGCAGTACTTC
CASNLGVWPYEQYF
>TRBV28|NA|few|TRBJ2-1
TGTGCCAGCCGTGCGGGGAGGAATGAGCAGTTCTTC
CASRAGRNEQFF
>TRBV5-5|TRBD1|many|TRBJ1-2
TGTGCCAGCAGCGTTACGGGACAGGCTAACTATGGCTACACCTTC
CASSVTGQANYGYTF
>TRBV7-2|NA|many|TRBJ1-6
TGTGCCAGCAGCTCCCCGAGGAGGGAAGGAGGATATAATTCACCCCTCCACTTT
CASSSPRREGGYNSPLHF
>TRBV19|NA|many|TRBJ2-6
TGTGCCAGTAGTATAGCCCCCCCCTCTGGGGCCAACGTCCTGACTTTC
CASSIAPPSGANVLTF
>TRBV6-5|TRBD2|many|TRBJ2-7
TGTGCCAGCAGTTACAAGTTCCCGACAGCGGGAGATGAGCAGTACTTC
CASSYKFPTAGDEQYF
>TRBV2|NA|few|TRBJ2-1
TGTGCCAGCAATCGGGATCGGGGACCCAGTCATTTC
CASNRDRGPSHF
>TRBV20-1|TRBD2|NA|TRBJ2-1
TGCAGTGCTAGACCGACTAGCGGGAGAATCAATGAGCAGTTCTTC
CSARPTSGRINEQFF
>TRBV29-1|NA|many|TRBJ2-6
TGCAGCGTTACGAGCTCTGGGGCCAACGTCCTGACTTTC
CSVTSSGANVLTF
>TRBV27|NA|many|TRBJ2-7
TGTGCCAGCAGTCGACAGATAAGCTACGAGCAGTACTTC
CASSRQISYEQYF
>TRBV4-1|NA|many|TRBJ2-3
TGCGCCAGCAGCCAAGATATGTCGGGAGCTAGCACAGATACGCAGTATTTT
CASSQDMSGASTDTQYF
>TRBV18|NA|many|TRBJ2-1
TGTGCCAGCTCACGAAACGCGGGCGGGCCGAGCTCCTACAATGAGCAGTTCTTC
CASSRNAGGPSSYNEQFF
>TRBV7-8|NA|many|TRBJ1-5
TGTGCCAGCAGCTTAGCGCTGGCAGGGGTTCAGCCCCAGCATTTT
CASSLALAGVQPQHF
>TRBV11-2|NA|many|TRBJ2-3
TGTGCCAGCAGCGCGAACCCCACCACAGATACGCAGTATTTT
CASSANPTTDTQYF
>TRBV6-5|TRBD1|many|TRBJ2-1
TGTGCCAGCAGTTACGGTTTTATACAGGGGGGTAATGAGCAGTTCTTC
CASSYGFIQGGNEQFF
>TRBV4-1|NA|many|TRBJ2-1
TGCGCCAGCAGCCAAGAAGGTTGGCAGGGGCAGTTCTTC
CASSQEGWQGQFF
>TRBV7-9|TRBD1|many|TRBJ1-2
TGTGCCAGCAGCTTAGGAGGGGGCGATGGCTACACCTTC
CASSLGGGDGYTF
>TRBV12-5|TRBD2|many|TRBJ2-7
TGTGCTAGTGGTCCGGGGACTAGAGAAGGAGACGAGCAGTACTTC
CASGPGTREGDEQYF
>TRBV4-1|TRBD2|many|TRBJ2-5
TGCGCCAGCAGCCACCCATATGCTACTAGCGGGATCCAAGAGACCCAGTACTTC
CASSHPYATSGIQETQYF
>TRBV7-8|NA|many|TRBJ2-4
TGTGCCAGCAGCTTTACAGGGTACATGAGCATTCAGTACTTC
CASSFTGYMSIQYF
>TRBV4-1|TRBD1|many|TRBJ1-5
TGCGCCAGCAGCCGGGGACAGGCCAGCAATCAGCCCCAGCATTTT
CASSRGQASNQPQHF
>TRBV20-1|NA|many|TRBJ2-1
TGCAGTGCTAGAGCCCCTGCGGGAAATTTAAATGAGCAGTTCTTC
CSARAPAGNLNEQFF
>TRBV6-2/TRBV6-3|NA|NA|TRBJ2-1
TGTGCCAGCAGTTACTCGGGGGTAAGCTCCTACAATGAGCAGTTCTTC
CASSYSGVSSYNEQFF
>TRBV7-2|NA|many|TRBJ2-7
TGTGCCAGCAGCTTAACTCCCGGACGATACGAGCAGTACTTC
CASSLTPGRYEQYF
>TRBV4-3|NA|many|TRBJ2-1
TGCGCCAGCAGCCAAGATTCAAGGGGTAATGAGCAGTTCTTC
CASSQDSRGNEQFF
>TRBV7-9|NA|many|TRBJ2-5
TGTGCCAGCAGCTTAGTGGGGGACACCCAAGAGACCCAGTACTTC
CASSLVGDTQETQYF
>TRBV7-6|TRBD2|many|TRBJ2-1
TGTGCCAGCAGCCCCGGTGTTAGCGGGAGGATAGGGAATGAGCAGTTCTTC
CASSPGVSGRIGNEQFF
>TRBV18|NA|NA|TRBJ2-3
TGTGCCAGCTCACCCGGGACAAACCCAGATACGCAGTATTTT
CASSPGTNPDTQYF
>TRBV20-1|TRBD2|many|TRBJ2-3
TGCAGTGCTAGCTCTACCGGGACTAGCCCCGGGACAGATACGCAGTATTTT
CSASSTGTSPGTDTQYF
>TRBV7-9|TRBD1|many|TRBJ2-1
TGTGCCAGCAGCTTTGGGGGACAGGGATACAATGAGCAGTTCTTC
CASSFGGQGYNEQFF
>TRBV29-1|TRBD1|many|TRBJ1-1
TGCAGCGTTGGCACAGGGGGGAACACTGAAGCTTTCTTT
CSVGTGGNTEAFF
>TRBV20-1|TRBD2|many|TRBJ2-7
TGCAGTGCTCCCCCCTTGACTAGCCACGAGCAGTACTTC
CSAPPLTSHEQYF
>TRBV20-1|NA|few|TRBJ1-1
TGCAGTGCTAGAGTTCCTAGCGTAGCTTTCTTT
CSARVPSVAFF
>TRBV15|NA|many|TRBJ1-1
TGTGCCACCAGCAGAGATCGGCGTTCGGCTGAAGCTTTCTTT
CATSRDRRSAEAFF
>TRBV7-9|TRBD2|many|TRBJ2-2
TGTGCCAGCAGCTTAGTGGCGGGAGCCGGGGAGCTGTTTTTT
CASSLVAGAGELFF
>TRBV3-1|NA|many|TRBJ2-3
TGTGCCAGCAGCCAACTGGAGGGCGGACATCGCACAGATACGCAGTATTTT
CASSQLEGGHRTDTQYF
>TRBV28|TRBD2|NA|TRBJ2-2
TGTGCCAGCAGCCCACTAGCGGGAGGCCAGGGGTACACCGGGGAGCTGTTTTTT
CASSPLAGGQGYTGELFF
>TRBV7-2|NA|NA|TRBJ1-6
TGTGCCAGCAGCTTAGCCGGGCCCCCGAATTCACCCCTCCACTTT
CASSLAGPPNSPLHF
>TRBV7-9|NA|NA|TRBJ1-4
TGTGCCAGCAGCTTGACTGACGAAAAACTGTTTTTT
CASSLTDEKLFF
>TRBV7-8|NA|many|TRBJ1-4
TGTGCCAGCAGCTTGGGGCAGTTTAATGAAAAACTGTTTTTT
CASSLGQFNEKLFF